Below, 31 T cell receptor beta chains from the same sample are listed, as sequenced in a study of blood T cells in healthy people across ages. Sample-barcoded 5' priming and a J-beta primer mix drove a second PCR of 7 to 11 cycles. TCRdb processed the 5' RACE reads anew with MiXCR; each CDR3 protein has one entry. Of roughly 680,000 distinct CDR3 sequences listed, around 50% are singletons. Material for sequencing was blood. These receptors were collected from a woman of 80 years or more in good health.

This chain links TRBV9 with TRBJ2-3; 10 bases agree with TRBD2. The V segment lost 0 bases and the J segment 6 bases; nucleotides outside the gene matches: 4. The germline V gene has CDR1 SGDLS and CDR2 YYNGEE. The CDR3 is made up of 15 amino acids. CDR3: CASSVVLAGVDTQYF. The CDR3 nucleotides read TGTGCCAGCAGCGTAGTTCTAGCGGGGGTGGATACGCAGTATTTT.

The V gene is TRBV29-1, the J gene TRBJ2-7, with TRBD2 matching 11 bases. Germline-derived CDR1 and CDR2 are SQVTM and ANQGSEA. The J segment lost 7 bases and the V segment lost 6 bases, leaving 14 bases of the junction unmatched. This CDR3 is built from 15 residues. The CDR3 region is CSVPRLAGNGNEQYF. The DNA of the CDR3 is TGCAGCGTCCCCCGACTAGCGGGAAATGGCAATGAGCAGTACTTC.

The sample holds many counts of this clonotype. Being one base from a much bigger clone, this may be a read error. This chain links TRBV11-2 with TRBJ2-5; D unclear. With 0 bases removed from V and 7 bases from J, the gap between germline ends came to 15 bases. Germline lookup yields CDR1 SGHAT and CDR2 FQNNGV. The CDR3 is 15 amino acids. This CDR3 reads CASSLERGGSRTQYF. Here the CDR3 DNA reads TGTGCCAGCAGCTTAGAACGTGGCGGAAGCCGGACCCAGTACTTC.

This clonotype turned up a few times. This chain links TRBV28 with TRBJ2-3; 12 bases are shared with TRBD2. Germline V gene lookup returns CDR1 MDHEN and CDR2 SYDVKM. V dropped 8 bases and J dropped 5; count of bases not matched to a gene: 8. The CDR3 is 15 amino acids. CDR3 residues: CASRLAGVGEDTQYF. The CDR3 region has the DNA TGTGCCAGCCGACTAGCGGGAGTAGGGGAAGATACGCAGTATTTT. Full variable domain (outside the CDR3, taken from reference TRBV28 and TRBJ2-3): DVKVTQSSRYLVKRTGEKVFLECVQDMDHENMFWYRQDPGLGLRLIYFSYDVKMKEKGDIPEGYSVSREKKERFSLILESASTNQTSMYLCASRLAGVGEDTQYFGPGTRLTVL.

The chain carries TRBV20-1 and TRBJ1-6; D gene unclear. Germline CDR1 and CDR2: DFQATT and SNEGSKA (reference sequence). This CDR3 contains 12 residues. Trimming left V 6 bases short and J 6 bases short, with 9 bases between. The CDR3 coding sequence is TGCAGTGCCTTCAGGTTTAATTCACCCCTCCACTTT. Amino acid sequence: CSAFRFNSPLHF.

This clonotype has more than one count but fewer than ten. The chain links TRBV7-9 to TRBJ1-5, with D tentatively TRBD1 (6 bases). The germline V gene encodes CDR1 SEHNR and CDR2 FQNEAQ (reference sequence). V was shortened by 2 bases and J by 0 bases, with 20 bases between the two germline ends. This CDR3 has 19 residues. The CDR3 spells CASSLYRAGARRSNQPQHF. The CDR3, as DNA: TGTGCCAGCAGCTTATACAGGGCCGGGGCACGGCGTAGCAATCAGCCCCAGCATTTT.

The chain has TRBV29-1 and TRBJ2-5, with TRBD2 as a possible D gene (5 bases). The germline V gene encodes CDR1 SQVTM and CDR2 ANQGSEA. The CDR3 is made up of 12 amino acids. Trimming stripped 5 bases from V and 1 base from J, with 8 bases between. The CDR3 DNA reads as TGCAGCGTTTTTGAGGGCCAAGAGACCCAGTACTTC. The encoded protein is CSVFEGQETQYF.

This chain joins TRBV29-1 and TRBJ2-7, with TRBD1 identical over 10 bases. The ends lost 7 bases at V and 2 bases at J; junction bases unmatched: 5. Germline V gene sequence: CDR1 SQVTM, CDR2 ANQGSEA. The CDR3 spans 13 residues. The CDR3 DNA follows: TGCAGCGCCGGTGGACAGGGGGCCTACGAGCAGTACTTC. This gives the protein CSAGGQGAYEQYF.

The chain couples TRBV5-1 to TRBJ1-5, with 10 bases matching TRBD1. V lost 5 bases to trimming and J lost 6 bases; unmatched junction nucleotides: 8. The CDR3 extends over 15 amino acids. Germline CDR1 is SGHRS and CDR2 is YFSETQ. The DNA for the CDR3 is TGCGCCAGCAGGCAAGGGACAGGGGTGGGTCAGCCCCAGCATTTT. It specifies CASRQGTGVGQPQHF.

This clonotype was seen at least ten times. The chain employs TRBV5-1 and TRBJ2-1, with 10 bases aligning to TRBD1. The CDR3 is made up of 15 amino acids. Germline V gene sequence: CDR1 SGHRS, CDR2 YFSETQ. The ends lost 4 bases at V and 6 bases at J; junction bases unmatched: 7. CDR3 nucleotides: TGCGCCAGCAGCCTCGGGACAGGGGTAATCAATGAGCAGTTCTTC. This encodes CASSLGTGVINEQFF.

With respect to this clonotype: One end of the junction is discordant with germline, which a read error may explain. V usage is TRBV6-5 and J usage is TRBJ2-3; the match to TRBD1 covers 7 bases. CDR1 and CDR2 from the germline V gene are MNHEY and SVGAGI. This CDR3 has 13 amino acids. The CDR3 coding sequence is TGTGCCAGCAGTTACGCAGGGACAGATGCGCAGTATTTT. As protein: CASSYAGTDAQYF.

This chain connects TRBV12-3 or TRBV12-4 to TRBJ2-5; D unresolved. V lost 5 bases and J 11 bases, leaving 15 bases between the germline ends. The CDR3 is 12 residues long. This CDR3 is CASSTAVNEQYF. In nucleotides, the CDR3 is TGTGCCAGCAGTACGGCCGTTAATGAGCAGTACTTC.

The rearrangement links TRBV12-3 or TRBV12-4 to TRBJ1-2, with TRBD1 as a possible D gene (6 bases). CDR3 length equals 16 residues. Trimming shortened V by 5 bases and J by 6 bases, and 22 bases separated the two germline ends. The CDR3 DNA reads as TGTGCCAGCAGTCCCGATTTTGGGACCAGGGGACATGGCTACACCTTC. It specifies CASSPDFGTRGHGYTF.

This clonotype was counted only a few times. The CDR3 here is CASSQPYGDRGNQPQHF. The CDR3 DNA reads as TGCGCCAGCAGCCAACCATATGGGGACAGAGGCAATCAGCCCCAGCATTTT. This rearrangement joins TRBV4-1 to TRBJ1-5; 7 nucleotides line up with TRBD1. The CDR3 consists of 17 residues. In germline, CDR1 is MGHRA, CDR2 YSYEKL. V gave up 2 bases and J gave up 2 bases; unmatched junction bases: 9.

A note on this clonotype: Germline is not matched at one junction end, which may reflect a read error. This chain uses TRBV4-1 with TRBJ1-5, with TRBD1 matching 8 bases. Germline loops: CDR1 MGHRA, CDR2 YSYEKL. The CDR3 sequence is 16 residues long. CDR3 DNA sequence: TGCGCCAGCAGCCAAGCCGCACAGGGGGTGGTACAGCCCCAGCATTTC. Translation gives CASSQAAQGVVQPQHF.

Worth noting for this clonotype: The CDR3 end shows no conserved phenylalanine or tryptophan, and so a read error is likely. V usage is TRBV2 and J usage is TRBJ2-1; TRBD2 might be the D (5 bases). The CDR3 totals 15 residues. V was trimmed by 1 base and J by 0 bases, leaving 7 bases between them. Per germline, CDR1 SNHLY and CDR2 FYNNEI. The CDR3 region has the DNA TGTGCCAGCAGTGAAGAGCGGAGCTCCTACAATGAGCAGTTCGTC. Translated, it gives CASSEERSSYNEQFV.

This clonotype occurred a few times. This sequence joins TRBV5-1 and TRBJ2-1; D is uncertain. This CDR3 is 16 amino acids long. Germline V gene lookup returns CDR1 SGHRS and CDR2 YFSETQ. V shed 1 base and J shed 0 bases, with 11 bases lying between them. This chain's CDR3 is CASSLTSPISYNEQFF. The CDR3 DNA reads TGCGCCAGCAGCTTGACCAGCCCTATCTCCTACAATGAGCAGTTCTTC.

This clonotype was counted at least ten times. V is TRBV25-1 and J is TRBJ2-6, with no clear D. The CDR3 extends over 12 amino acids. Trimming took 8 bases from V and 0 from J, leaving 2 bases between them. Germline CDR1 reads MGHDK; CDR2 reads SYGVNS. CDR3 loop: CASHSGANVLTF. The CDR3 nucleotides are TGTGCCAGCCACTCTGGGGCCAACGTCCTGACTTTC.

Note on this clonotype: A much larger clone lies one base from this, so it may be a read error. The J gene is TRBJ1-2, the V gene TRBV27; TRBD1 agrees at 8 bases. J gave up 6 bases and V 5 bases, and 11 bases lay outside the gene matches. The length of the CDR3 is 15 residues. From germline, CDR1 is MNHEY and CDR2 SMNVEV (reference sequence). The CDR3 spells CASSPYPTGAHGYTF. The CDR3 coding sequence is TGTGCCAGCAGTCCGTACCCGACAGGGGCCCATGGCTACACCTTC.

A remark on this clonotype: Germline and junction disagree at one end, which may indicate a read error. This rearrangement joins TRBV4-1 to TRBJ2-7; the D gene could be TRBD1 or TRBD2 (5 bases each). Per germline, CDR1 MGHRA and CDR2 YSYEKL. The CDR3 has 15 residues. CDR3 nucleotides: TGCGCCGGCAGCCAAACAGGCCTTACTAGTGACGAGCAGTACTTC. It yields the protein CAGSQTGLTSDEQYF.

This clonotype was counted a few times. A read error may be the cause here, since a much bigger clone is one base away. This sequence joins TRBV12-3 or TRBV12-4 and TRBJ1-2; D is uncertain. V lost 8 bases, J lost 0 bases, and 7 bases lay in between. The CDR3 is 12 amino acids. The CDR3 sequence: CASGPANYGYTF. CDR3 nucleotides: TGTGCCAGCGGCCCGGCTAACTATGGCTACACCTTC.

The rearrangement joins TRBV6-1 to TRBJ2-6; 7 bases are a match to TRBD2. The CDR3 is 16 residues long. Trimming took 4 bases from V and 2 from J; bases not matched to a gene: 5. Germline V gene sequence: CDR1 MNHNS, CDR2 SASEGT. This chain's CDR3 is CASSADGGTGANVLTF. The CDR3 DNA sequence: TGTGCCAGCAGTGCGGACGGGGGGACTGGGGCCAACGTCCTGACTTTC.

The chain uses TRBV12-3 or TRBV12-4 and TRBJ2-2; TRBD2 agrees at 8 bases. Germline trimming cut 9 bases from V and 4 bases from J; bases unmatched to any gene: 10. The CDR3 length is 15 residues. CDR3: CASQAGTSVTGELFF. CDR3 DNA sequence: TGTGCCAGTCAAGCAGGGACTAGTGTCACCGGGGAGCTGTTTTTT.

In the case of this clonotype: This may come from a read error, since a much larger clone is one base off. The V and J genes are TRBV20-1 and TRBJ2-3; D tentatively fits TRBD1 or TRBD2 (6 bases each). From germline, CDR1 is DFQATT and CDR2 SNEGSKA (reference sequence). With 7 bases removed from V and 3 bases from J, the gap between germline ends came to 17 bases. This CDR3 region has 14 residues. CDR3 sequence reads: CSVNVGAGTDTQYF. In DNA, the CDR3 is TGCAGTGTTAATGTGGGGGCGGGGACAGATACGCAGTATTTT.

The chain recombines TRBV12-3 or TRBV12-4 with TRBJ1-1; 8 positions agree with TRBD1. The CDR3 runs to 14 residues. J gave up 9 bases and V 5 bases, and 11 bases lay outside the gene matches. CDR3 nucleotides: TGTGCCAGCAGTCCCTCAAATGGACAGGGCCAAGCTTTCTTT. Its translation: CASSPSNGQGQAFF.

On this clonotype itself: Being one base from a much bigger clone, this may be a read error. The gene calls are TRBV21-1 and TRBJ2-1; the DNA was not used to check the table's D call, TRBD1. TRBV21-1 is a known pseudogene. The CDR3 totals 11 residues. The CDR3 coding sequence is TGTGCCAGCCGGAAAATAGGGACCCAGTTCTTC. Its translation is CASRKIGTQFF.

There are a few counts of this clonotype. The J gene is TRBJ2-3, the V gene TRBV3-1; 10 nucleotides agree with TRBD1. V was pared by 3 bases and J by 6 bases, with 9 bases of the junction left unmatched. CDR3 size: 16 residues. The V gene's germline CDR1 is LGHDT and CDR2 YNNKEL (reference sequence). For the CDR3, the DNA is TGTGCCAGCAGCCACCTCGGGACAGGGGTTAGTGATACGCAGTATTTT. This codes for CASSHLGTGVSDTQYF.

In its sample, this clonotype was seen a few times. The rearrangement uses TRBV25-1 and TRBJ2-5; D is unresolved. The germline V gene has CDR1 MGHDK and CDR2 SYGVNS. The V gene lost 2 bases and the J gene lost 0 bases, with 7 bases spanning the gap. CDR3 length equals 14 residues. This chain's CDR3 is CASSEVKHQETQYF. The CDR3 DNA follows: TGTGCCAGCAGTGAAGTAAAACACCAAGAGACCCAGTACTTC.

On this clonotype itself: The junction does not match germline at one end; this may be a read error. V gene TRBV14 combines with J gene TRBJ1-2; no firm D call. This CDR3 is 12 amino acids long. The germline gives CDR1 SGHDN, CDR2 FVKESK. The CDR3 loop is CVSSRLTSGYTF. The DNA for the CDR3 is TGTGTCAGCAGCCGCTTGACGAGTGGCTACACCTTC.

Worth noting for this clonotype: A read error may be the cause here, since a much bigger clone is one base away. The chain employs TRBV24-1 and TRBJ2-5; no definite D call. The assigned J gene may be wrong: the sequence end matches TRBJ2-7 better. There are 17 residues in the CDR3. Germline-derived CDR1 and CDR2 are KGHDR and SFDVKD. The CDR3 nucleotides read TGTGCCACCAATGATTGCCCTCCTCCGAGCCGGGCCTACGAGCAGTACTTC. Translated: CATNDCPPPSRAYEQYF.

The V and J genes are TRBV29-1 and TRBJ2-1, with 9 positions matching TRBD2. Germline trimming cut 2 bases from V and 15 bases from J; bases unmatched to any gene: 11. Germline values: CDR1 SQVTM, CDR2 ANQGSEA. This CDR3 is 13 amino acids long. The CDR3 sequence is CSVESGLATRPFF. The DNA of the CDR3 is TGCAGCGTTGAATCTGGACTAGCGACCAGACCGTTCTTC.